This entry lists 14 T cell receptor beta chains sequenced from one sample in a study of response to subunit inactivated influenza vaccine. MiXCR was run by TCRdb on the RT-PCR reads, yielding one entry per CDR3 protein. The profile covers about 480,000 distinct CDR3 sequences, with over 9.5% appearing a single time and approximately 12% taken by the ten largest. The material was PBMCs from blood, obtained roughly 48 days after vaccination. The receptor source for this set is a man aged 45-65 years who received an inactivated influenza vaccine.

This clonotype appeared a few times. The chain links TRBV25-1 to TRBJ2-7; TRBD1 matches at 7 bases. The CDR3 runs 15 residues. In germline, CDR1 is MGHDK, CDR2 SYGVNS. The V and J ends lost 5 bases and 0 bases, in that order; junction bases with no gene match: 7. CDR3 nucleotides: TGTGCCAGCAGTAAGACAGGGTGGAGCTCCTACGAGCAGTACTTC. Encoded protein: CASSKTGWSSYEQYF.

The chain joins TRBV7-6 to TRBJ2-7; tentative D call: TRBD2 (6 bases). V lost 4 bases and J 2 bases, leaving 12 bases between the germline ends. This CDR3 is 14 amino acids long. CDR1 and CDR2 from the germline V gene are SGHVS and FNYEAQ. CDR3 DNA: TGTGCCAGCAGCTCGACGGGACTTACCTACGAGCAGTACTTC. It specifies CASSSTGLTYEQYF. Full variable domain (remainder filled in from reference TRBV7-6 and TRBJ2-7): GAGVSQSPRYKVTKRGQDVALRCDPISGHVSLYWYRQALGQGPEFLTYFNYEAQQDKSGLPNDRFSAERPEGSISTLTIQRTEQRDSAMYRCASSSTGLTYEQYFGPGTRLTVT.

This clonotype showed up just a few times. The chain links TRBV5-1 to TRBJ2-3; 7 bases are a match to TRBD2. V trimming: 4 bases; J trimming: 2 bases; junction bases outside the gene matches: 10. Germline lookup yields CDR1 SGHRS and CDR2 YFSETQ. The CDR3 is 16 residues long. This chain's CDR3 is CASSLTSQSPTDTQYF. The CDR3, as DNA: TGCGCCAGCAGCCTGACTAGCCAGTCTCCCACAGATACGCAGTATTTT.

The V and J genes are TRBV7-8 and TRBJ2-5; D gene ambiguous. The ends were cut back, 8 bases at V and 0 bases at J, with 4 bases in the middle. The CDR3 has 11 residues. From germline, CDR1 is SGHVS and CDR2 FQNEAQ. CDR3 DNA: TGTGCCAGCGTCGACCAAGAGACCCAGTACTTC. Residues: CASVDQETQYF.

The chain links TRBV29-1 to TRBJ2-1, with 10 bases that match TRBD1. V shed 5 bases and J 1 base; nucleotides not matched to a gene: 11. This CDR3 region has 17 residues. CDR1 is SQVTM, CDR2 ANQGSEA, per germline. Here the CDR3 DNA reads TGCAGCGTTCTTCCGGGACAGGGGCGGGTTTCCTACAATGAGCAGTTCTTC. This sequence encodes CSVLPGQGRVSYNEQFF.

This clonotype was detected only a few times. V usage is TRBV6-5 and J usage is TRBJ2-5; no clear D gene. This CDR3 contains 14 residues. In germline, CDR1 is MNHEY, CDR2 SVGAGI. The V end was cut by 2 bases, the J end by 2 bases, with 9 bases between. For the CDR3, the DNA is TGTGCCAGCAGTTACAGGTGGCCACAAGAGACCCAGTACTTC. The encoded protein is CASSYRWPQETQYF.

The CDR3 loop reads CSARRGQGNTEAFF. Written as DNA, the CDR3 is TGCAGTGCTAGAAGAGGGCAGGGGAACACTGAAGCTTTCTTT. The chain is built from TRBV20-1 and TRBJ1-1; maybe TRBD1 (5 bases). Trimming took off 2 bases at V and 1 base at J, with 11 bases between the two ends. There are 14 residues in the CDR3. Germline V gives CDR1 DFQATT, CDR2 SNEGSKA (reference sequence).

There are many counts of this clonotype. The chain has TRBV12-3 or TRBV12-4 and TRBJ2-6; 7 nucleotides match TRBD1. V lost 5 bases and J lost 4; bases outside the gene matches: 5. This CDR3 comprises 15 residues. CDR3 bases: TGTGCCAGCAGTCAACAGGGGACAGGGGCCAACGTCCTGACTTTC. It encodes CASSQQGTGANVLTF.

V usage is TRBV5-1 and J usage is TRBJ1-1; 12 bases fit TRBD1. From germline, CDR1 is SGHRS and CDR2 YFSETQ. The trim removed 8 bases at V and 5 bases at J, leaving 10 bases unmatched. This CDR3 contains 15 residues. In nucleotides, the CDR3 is TGCGCCAGTTACCCGGGACAGGGGGCGAGAACTGAAGCTTTCTTT. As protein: CASYPGQGARTEAFF.

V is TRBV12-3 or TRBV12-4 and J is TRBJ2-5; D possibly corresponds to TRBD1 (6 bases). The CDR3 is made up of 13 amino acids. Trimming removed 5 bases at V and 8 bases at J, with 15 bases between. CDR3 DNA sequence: TGTGCCAGCAGTCCCGACAGGTGGGAAACCCAGTACTTC. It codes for CASSPDRWETQYF.

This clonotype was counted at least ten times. The CDR3 is CASSPGTPNTGELFF. The CDR3 nucleotides read TGTGCCAGCAGCCCCGGGACTCCGAACACCGGGGAGCTGTTTTTT. The chain carries TRBV12-3 or TRBV12-4 and TRBJ2-2; possible D gene TRBD2, 6 bases. The V and J ends lost 6 bases and 0 bases respectively, with 11 bases between them. CDR3 length: 15 amino acids.

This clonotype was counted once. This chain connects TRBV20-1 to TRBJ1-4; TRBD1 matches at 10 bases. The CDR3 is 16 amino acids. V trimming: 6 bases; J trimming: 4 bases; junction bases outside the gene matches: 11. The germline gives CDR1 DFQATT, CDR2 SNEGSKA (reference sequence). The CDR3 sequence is CSAEEGDRGLNEKLFF. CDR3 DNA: TGCAGTGCGGAGGAAGGGGACAGGGGCCTTAATGAAAAACTGTTTTTT.

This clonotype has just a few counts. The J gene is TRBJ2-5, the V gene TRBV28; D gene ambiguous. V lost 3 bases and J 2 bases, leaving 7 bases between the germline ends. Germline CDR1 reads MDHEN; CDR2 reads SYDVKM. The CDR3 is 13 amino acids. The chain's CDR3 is CASSFVVQETQYF. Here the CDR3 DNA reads TGTGCCAGCAGTTTTGTGGTTCAAGAGACCCAGTACTTC.

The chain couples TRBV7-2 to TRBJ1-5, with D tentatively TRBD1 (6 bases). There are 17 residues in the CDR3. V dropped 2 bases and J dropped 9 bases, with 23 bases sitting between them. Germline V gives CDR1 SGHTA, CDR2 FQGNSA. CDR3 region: CASSLRRGADLLTPQHF. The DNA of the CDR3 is TGTGCCAGCAGCTTACGGAGGGGGGCGGACCTACTGACGCCCCAGCATTTT.